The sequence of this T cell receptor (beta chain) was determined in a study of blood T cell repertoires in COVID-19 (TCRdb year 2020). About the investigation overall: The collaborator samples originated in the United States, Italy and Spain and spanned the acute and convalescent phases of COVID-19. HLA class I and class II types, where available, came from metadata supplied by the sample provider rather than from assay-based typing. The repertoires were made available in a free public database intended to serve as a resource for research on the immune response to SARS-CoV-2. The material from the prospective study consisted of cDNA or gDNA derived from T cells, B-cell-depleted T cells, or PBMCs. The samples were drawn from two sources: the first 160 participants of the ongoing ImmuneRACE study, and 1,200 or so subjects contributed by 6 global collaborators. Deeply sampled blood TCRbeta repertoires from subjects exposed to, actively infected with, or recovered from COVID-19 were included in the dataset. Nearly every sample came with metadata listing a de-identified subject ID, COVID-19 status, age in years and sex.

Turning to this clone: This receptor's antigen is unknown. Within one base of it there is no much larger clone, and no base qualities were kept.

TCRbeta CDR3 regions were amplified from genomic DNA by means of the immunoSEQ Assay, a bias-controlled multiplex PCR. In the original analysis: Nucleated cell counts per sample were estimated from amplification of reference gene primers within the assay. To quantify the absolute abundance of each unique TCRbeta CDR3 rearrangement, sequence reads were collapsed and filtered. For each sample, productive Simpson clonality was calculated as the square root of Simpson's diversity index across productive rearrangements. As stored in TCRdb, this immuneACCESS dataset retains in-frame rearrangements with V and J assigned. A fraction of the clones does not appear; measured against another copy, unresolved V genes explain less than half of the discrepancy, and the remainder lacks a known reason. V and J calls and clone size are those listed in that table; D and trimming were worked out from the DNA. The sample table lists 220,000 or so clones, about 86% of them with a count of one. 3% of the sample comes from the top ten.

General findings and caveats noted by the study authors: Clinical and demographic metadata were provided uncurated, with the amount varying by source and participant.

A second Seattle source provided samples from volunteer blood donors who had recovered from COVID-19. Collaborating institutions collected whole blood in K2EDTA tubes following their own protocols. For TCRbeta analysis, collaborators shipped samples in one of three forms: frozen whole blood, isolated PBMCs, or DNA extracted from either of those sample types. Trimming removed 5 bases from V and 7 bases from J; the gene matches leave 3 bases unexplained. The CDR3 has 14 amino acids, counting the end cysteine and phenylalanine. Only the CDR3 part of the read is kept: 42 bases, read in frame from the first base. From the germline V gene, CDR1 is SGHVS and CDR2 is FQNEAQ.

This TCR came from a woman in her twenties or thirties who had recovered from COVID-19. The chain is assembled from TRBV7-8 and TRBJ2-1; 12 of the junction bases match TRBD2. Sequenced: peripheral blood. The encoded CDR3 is CASSTSGRLNEQFF. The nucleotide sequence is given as TGTGCCAGCAGCACTAGCGGGAGGTTGAATGAGCAGTTCTTC.